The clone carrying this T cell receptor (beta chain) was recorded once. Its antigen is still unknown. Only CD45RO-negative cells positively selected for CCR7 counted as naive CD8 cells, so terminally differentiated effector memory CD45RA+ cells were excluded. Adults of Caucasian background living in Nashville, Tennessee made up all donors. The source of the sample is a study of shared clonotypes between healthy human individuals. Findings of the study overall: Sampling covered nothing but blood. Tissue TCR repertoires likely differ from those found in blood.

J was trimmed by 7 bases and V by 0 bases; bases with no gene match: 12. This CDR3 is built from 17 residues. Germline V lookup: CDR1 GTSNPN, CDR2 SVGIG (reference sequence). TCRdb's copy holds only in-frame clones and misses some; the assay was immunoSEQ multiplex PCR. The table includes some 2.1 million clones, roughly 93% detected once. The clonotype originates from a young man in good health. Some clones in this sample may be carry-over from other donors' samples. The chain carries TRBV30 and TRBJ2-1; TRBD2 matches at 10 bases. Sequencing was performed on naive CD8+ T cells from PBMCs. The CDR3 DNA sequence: TGTGCCTGGAGTGTAATCGCAAGCGGGAGGGTGAAAAATGAGCAGTTCTTC. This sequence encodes CAWSVIASGRVKNEQFF.